This entry describes one TCR beta chain. These data are taken from a study of T cell changes during pregnancy in multiple sclerosis. Using immunoSEQ multiplex PCR, the repertoire was profiled, and TCRdb retains in-frame clones only, with some absent. The data hold some 100,000 clones, with 92% observed a single time. V gave up 6 bases and J gave up 6 bases; unmatched junction bases: 1. There are 14 residues in the CDR3. In germline, CDR1 is LNHDA, CDR2 SQIVND (reference sequence). This receptor was taken from a female donor with multiple sclerosis, enrolled in a pregnancy study. V gene TRBV19 combines with J gene TRBJ2-1; 14 bases map to TRBD2. The sequencing used peripheral blood, collected after pregnancy. The CDR3 coding sequence is TGTGCCAGTAGGGGACTAGCGGGAGTCAATGAGCAGTTCTTC. Translating gives CASRGLAGVNEQFF.